The 6 T cell receptor beta chains in this list originate from one sample, sequenced in a study of cytomegalovirus exposure and HLA in healthy donors. Assay: immunoSEQ multiplex PCR; the TCRdb copy retains only in-frame clones and omits some. Seen here are approximately 270,000 clones, nearly 90% observed once, and the top ten hold under 0.4%. The material sequenced was PBMCs. The receptors were sampled from a young woman in good health and CMV-seronegative.

The CDR3 loop is CASSQHPPPWSEKLFF. CDR3 DNA sequence: TGCGCCAGCAGTCAACACCCCCCCCCTTGGAGTGAAAAACTGTTTTTT. The chain uses TRBV23-1 and TRBJ1-4; D gene unclear. TRBV23-1 is an ORF, with its function uncertain. V lost 2 bases to trimming and J lost 7 bases, with 17 bases between them. The CDR3 consists of 16 residues.

J is TRBJ2-1 and V is TRBV29-1, with 8 nucleotides matching TRBD1. Germline V gene data show CDR1 as SQVTM and CDR2 as ANQGSEA. Trimming cost V 3 bases and J 6 bases; bases outside gene matches: 1. The CDR3 runs 12 residues. The CDR3 sequence is CSVETGVNEQFF. The DNA of the CDR3 is TGCAGCGTTGAGACAGGGGTCAATGAGCAGTTCTTC.

This chain links TRBV5-1 with TRBJ1-2, with 8 bases matching TRBD1. The V segment lost 0 bases and the J segment 4 bases; nucleotides outside the gene matches: 8. This CDR3 has 16 amino acids. Germline CDR1 and CDR2: SGHRS and YFSETQ. CDR3 nucleotides: TGCGCCAGCAGCTTGGCCGAGGACAGGGAAGTCTATGGCTACACCTTC. This translates into CASSLAEDREVYGYTF.

The V gene is TRBV6-1, the J gene TRBJ1-4, with 8 nucleotides matching TRBD1. Germline CDR1 MNHNS, CDR2 SASEGT. This CDR3 has 14 amino acids. After removal of 6 bases from V and 5 bases from J, the junction contained 5 bases not matched to a gene. This chain's CDR3 is CASSDRGLNEKLFF. The DNA for the CDR3 is TGTGCCAGCAGCGACAGGGGACTAAATGAAAAACTGTTTTTT.

This rearrangement joins TRBV6-5 to TRBJ1-2, with D unresolved. The CDR3 length is 13 residues. Trimming cost V 0 bases and J 8 bases, with 10 bases left between them. CDR1 is MNHEY, CDR2 SVGAGI, per germline. The CDR3 region is CASSYSDAGGYTF. The CDR3 bases are TGTGCCAGCAGTTACTCAGATGCGGGAGGCTACACCTTC.

The chain links TRBV6-6 to TRBJ2-7; the match to TRBD2 covers 7 bases. The CDR3 is 15 residues long. Germline values: CDR1 MNHNY, CDR2 SVGAGI (reference sequence). The V gene end was trimmed by 6 bases and the J gene end by 3 bases; junction bases not matched to a gene: 11. The CDR3: CASSRNRAGLYEQYV. As DNA, the CDR3 is TGTGCCAGCAGCCGAAATCGAGCGGGACTCTACGAGCAGTACGTC.